This T cell receptor (beta chain) was obtained from a study of T-cell reconstitution after alpha-beta-depleted transplantation in children (dated by TCRdb to the mid-2010s). Broadly, across the study: Using TCR repertoire profiling, the study quantitatively followed how T-cell immune reconstitution unfolded in children after TCRalphabeta/CD19-depleted allogeneic hematopoietic cell transplantation.

The germline V gene provides CDR1 SGHTA and CDR2 FQGNSA. V is shortened by 3 bases, J by 7 bases, and the region joining them spans 16 bases. The CDR3 goes from the cysteine to the phenylalanine over 15 residues. The sequence is cut down to CDR3 DNA, 45 bases in frame from base 1. Library preparation was by PCR. Data came from an Illumina HiSeq 2500. To normalize quantification of the TCRbeta repertoire, the TCR libraries were built with molecular barcoding that relied on unique molecular identifiers. The public sequencing data were trimmed at Q25 with fastp and processed into clonotypes with MiXCR by TCRdb, which kept only in-frame beta chains. Under each unique CDR3 protein, matching rows form one entry showing the most common genes and DNA. The sample records approximately 490,000 distinct CDR3 sequences, approximately 12% of which are singletons. The ten largest make up around 5.6% of the sample.

This clonotype showed up just a few times. Its antigen is still unknown. Per-nucleotide qualities are absent, and no much larger clonotype sits a single base away. The TCR originated in a human donor who donated a stem cell graft to a child with combined immunodeficiency. Here the sequenced sample was PBMCs from the stem cell graft donor, taken from the stem cell graft. The rearrangement combines TRBV7-2 with TRBJ2-1; tentative D gene TRBD1, with 6 bases matching. At the DNA level, the sequence is TGTGCCAGCAGCTTCACAGGGACAAGACGGAATGAGCAGTTCTTC. This codes for CASSFTGTRRNEQFF.